This T cell receptor beta chain was identified during a study of cytotoxic CD8 clonotypes in ibrutinib-treated CLL (dated by TCRdb to about 2021). Turning to the overall study: The cohort included approximately 15 treatment-naive and eleven to twelve relapsed/refractory patients; 17 to 18 were IGHV unmutated. The response samples were drawn at a median of approximately 12 months into treatment, with a range of about 6 to 40 months. Cryopreserved peripheral blood mononuclear cells were obtained before treatment, at response, and at either sustained remission or disease progression. Of the 90 or so participants in the trial, about two dozen had longitudinal samples available. On average, each sample had about 260,000 productive templates and approximately 89,000 productive rearrangements. Partial responses were observed in roughly 24 patients and complete responses in 2; after a median follow-up of 68 months, remission was maintained in roughly 15 patients and progression was observed in roughly twelve. Patients were still on ibrutinib when every remission and progressive disease sample was collected. Points the paper makes about the study in general: Public clonotypes were rare and either contracted or stayed stable during treatment, and the rise in clonality at ibrutinib response reflected the expansion of private clonotypes. Clonality rose at ibrutinib response, remained stable during sustained remission, and dropped back toward baseline at progression. Baseline clonality was found to be higher than that of age-matched healthy donors and was strongly correlated with circulating CD8+ T-cell counts. Sustained-remission and progressing patients did not have matched sampling times, and lymph node repertoires were not examined.

Taken from the germline V gene (reference sequence), the CDR1 and CDR2 loops are LNHDA and SQIVND. The CDR3 spans 16 residues, from the cysteine through the phenylalanine. The read is trimmed to its CDR3 DNA, 48 bases read in frame from base 1. V gives up 1 base and J gives up 0 bases, and the segment between their germline ends measures 10 bases. The goal of deep resolution MiSeq sequencing was a depth between 1 in 1 million and 1 in 200,000 T cells, and coverage averaged 10x per clonotype. The immunoSEQ hsTCRB Kit was used to generate TCR beta libraries. On the authors' methods: Data were analyzed with ImmunoSEQ Data Assistant and ImmunoSEQ Analyzer, with V, D and J genes assigned per IMGT definitions. Clonality, which ranges from 0 to 1, was calculated by subtracting the normalized Shannon entropy of productive rearrangement frequencies from one. Only overrepresented clonotypes making up at least 0.05% of each patient's repertoire were included in the public clonotype analysis. Some 13 repertoires from age-matched healthy donors, obtained from immuneACCESS, served as clonality controls. Here the immuneACCESS table is served through TCRdb, limited to in-frame sequences with V and J called. Missing clones are a known gap in these copies; in checked studies unresolved V genes cover under half, and the rest lacks a known reason. For V, J and clone size, that table is used; D and trimming come from the DNA. The sample table lists approximately 190,000 clones, more than 65% of them with a count of one. The ten biggest clones cover 5.9% of the sample.

Per the publication, the time point label means: approximately 11 months on ibrutinib. Approximately 2 micrograms of genomic DNA were extracted from cryopreserved PBMCs for TCR beta library preparation. High-throughput TCR beta sequencing was performed on longitudinal blood samples from CLL patients receiving ibrutinib monotherapy. The patients were enrolled in a single-center, open-label phase 2 trial of ibrutinib monotherapy. A word on this clone: This clone's antigen is unknown. Qualities for individual bases were not recorded, and no much larger clone is one base off.

The clonotype originates from a human donor with chronic lymphocytic leukemia. Sample: PBMCs, taken after 12 months of ibrutinib treatment. The V and J segments used are TRBV19 and TRBJ1-5; a tentative D call is TRBD1 (6 bases match). For the CDR3, the sequence is CASSIGGTPSNQPQHF. The bases read TGTGCCAGTAGTATAGGTGGGACACCTAGCAATCAGCCCCAGCATTTT. Reference TRBV19 and TRBJ1-5 genes cover what lies past the CDR3, so the full variable domain is DGGITQSPKYLFRKEGQNVTLSCEQNLNHDAMYWYRQDPGQGLRLIYYSQIVNDFQKGDIAEGYSVSREKKESFPLTVTSAQKNPTAFYLCASSIGGTPSNQPQHFGDGTRLSIL.